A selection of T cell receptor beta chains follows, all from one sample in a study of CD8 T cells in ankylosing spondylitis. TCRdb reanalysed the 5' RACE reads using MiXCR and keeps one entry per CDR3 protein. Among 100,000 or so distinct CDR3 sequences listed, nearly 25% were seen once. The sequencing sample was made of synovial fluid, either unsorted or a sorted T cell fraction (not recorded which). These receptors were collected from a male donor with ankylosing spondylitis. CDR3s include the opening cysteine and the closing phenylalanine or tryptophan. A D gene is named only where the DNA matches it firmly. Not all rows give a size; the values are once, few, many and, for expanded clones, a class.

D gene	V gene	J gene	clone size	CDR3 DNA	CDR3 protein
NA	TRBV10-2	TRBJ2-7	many	TGCGCCAGCAGCGAATACGAGCAGTACTTC	CASSEYEQYF
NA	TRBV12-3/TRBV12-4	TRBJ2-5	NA	TGTGCCAGCAGTCCGGGACACCCCCAAGAGACCCAGTACTTC	CASSPGHPQETQYF
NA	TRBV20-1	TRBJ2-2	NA	TGCAGTGCTTTAGCGGACCCGAACACCGGGGAGCTGTTTTTT	CSALADPNTGELFF
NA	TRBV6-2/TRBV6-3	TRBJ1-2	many	TGTGCCAACAAACTAGAGGGAAGCTATGGCTACACCTTC	CANKLEGSYGYTF
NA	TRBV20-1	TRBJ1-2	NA	TGCAGTGCTAGAGCCCGACTGTCCTCGGAGGGCTACACCTTC	CSARARLSSEGYTF
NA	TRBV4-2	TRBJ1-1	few	TGTGCCAGCAGCCAAGATCTGGGTTTCACTGAAGCTTTCTTT	CASSQDLGFTEAFF
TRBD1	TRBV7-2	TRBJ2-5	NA	TGTGCCAGCAGCCCCAGGGGACAGGGGGCAGAGACCCAGTACTTC	CASSPRGQGAETQYF
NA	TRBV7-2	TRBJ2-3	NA	TGTGCCAGCAGCTTAGCGGCGTACCCTGGCACAGATACGCAGTATTTT	CASSLAAYPGTDTQYF
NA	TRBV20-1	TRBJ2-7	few	TGCAGTGTGGGCGGCCACTCCTACGAGCAGTACTTC	CSVGGHSYEQYF
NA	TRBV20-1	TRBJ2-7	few	TGCAGTCCGCGTTTTGGACAGAGGGTAAAGCGCGAGCAGTACTTC	CSPRFGQRVKREQYF
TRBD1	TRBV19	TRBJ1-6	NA	TGTGCCAGTAGTATCCGGACAGGGGATAATTCACCCCTCCACTTT	CASSIRTGDNSPLHF
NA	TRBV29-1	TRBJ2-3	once	TGCAGCGTTAAACAATATCCGGGACAAGTAGGGGGCACAGATACGCAGTATTTT	CSVKQYPGQVGGTDTQYF
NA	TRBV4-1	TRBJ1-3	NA	TGCGCCAGCAGCCAATCCCTAGGAGCCTCTGGAAACACCATATATTTT	CASSQSLGASGNTIYF
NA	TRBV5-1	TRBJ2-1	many	TGCGCCAGCAGCTTGAAGCTCCGCGGGTACAATGAGCAGTTCTTC	CASSLKLRGYNEQFF
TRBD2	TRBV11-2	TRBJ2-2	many	TGTGCCAGCAGCGTAGTGGGGACTAGCGGGAGTCCGAACACCGGGGAGCTGTTTTTT	CASSVVGTSGSPNTGELFF
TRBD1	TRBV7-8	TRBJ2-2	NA	TGTGCCAGCAGCTTAGCGGACAGGGGTCGATGGACCGGGGAGCTGTTTTTT	CASSLADRGRWTGELFF
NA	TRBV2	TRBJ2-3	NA	TGTGCCAGCAGTGAAGGGAGGCTACCCCGCACAGATACGCAGTATTTT	CASSEGRLPRTDTQYF
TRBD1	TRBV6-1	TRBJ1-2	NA	TGTGCCAGCAGTGACACTTCAGACAGGGTGAATGGCTACACCTTC	CASSDTSDRVNGYTF
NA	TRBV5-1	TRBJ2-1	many	TGCGCCAGCAGCCCCGACGGACCGGCCTACAATGAGCAGTTCTTC	CASSPDGPAYNEQFF
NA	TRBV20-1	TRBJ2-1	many	TGCAGTGCTAGGAGGGTAGGGGGGAACTACAATGAGCAGTTCTTC	CSARRVGGNYNEQFF
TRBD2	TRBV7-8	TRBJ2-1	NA	TGTGCCAGCAGCTTAGGGGAGGGGAACGGCTACAATGAGCAGTTCTTC	CASSLGEGNGYNEQFF
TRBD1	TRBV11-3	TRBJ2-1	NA	TGTGCCAGCAGCTCAAAGGGACAGTTCCATGAGCAGTTCTTC	CASSSKGQFHEQFF
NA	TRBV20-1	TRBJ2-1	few	TGCAGTGCTAGTAAGGGGGACTACAATGAGCAGTTCTTC	CSASKGDYNEQFF
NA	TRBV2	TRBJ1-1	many	TGTGCCAGCAGTGGGGAAGCTGAAGCTTTCTTT	CASSGEAEAFF
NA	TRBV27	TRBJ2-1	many	TGTGCCAGCACCGTGGACGAGCAGTTCTTC	CASTVDEQFF
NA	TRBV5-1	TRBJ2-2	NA	TGCGCCAGCAGTCCAGACTCTAACACCGGGGAGCTGTTTTTT	CASSPDSNTGELFF
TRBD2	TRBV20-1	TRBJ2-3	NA	TGCAGTGTCAAACTGGGACTAGCGATCCCAGATACGCAGTATTTT	CSVKLGLAIPDTQYF
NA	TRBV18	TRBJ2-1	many	TGTGCCAGCTCAGGACTAACCGTAAACAATGAGCAGTTCTTC	CASSGLTVNNEQFF
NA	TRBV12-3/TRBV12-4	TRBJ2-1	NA	TGTGCCAGCAGCCCCGGGACCGCCAATGAGCAGTTCTTC	CASSPGTANEQFF
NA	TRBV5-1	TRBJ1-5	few	TGCGCCAGCAGCTTAGAGGGCTGGCAGCCCCAGCATTTT	CASSLEGWQPQHF
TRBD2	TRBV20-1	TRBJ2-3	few	TGCAGTGCTATCTTACTAGCGGGAAACGCAGATACGCAGTATTTT	CSAILLAGNADTQYF
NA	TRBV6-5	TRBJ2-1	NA	TGTGCCACAACCAACCCTTGGGATGAGCAGTTCTTC	CATTNPWDEQFF
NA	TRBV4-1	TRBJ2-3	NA	TGCGCCAGCAGCCAAGAGGGGACGGGAACGCAGTATTTT	CASSQEGTGTQYF
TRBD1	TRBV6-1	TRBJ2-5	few	TGTGCCAGCAGTCGGACAGGGGGTGAAAGAAGGGAGACCCAGTACTTC	CASSRTGGERRETQYF
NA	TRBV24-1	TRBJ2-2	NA	TGTGCCACCCAGGAGGTTCGTTATGCGGGCGGGGAGCTGTTTTTT	CATQEVRYAGGELFF
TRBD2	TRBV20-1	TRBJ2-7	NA	TGCAGTGCTAGATCCACCGCTAGCGGGGCCTCCTACAAGCAGTACTTC	CSARSTASGASYKQYF
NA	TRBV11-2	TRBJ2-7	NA	TGTGCCAGCAGCTTAGATCCACAGGGAATTTACGAGCAGTACTTC	CASSLDPQGIYEQYF
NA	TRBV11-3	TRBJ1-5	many	TGTGCCAGCAGCTTTCGGGGGTTTAGCAATCAGCCCCAGCATTTT	CASSFRGFSNQPQHF
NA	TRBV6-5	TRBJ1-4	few	TGTGCCAGCAGTTACTCGATCCGGGCAACTAATGAAAAACTGTTTTTT	CASSYSIRATNEKLFF
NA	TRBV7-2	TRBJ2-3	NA	TGTGCCAGCAGCGTCGAAGCGAGGGAGACAGATACGCAGTATTTT	CASSVEARETDTQYF
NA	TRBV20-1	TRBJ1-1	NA	TGCAGTGCTATCAGACTAGGTGGGAACACTGAAGCTTTCTTT	CSAIRLGGNTEAFF
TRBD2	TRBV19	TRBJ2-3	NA	TGTGCCAGTAGCCCCGAAGCGGGATACACAGATACGCAGTATTTT	CASSPEAGYTDTQYF
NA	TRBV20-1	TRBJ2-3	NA	TGCAGTGCTAGAGAAGAGAGGGGGGGAGCAGATACGCAGTATTTT	CSAREERGGADTQYF
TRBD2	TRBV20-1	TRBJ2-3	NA	TGCAGTGCTAGTGCTAGCGGAATCGGCACAGATACGCAGTATTTT	CSASASGIGTDTQYF
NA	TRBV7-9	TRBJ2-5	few	TGTGCCAGCAGCTTTACACTGACGGTTACGACCCAGTACTTC	CASSFTLTVTTQYF
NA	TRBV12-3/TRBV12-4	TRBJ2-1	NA	TGTGCCACCACCTCTCCTCCTAGCCAGGCCATCAATGAGCAGTTCTTC	CATTSPPSQAINEQFF
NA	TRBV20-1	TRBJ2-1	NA	TGCAGTGCTAGATTTTCTAGTGGGTACAATGAGCAGTTCTTC	CSARFSSGYNEQFF
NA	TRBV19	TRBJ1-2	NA	TGTGCCAGTAGTACCCCAGGGGTGGGCTACTATGGCTACACCTTC	CASSTPGVGYYGYTF
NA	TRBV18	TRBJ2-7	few	TGTGCCAGCTCACCGTCCACGGGGTCCTACGAGCAGTACTTC	CASSPSTGSYEQYF
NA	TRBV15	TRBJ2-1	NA	TGTGCCACCAGCAGAGGGGACCCTACAATTGAGCAGTTCTTC	CATSRGDPTIEQFF
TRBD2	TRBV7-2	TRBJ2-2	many	TGTGCCAGCAGCTTAGTAGCGGGACCGAACACCGGGGAGCTGTTTTTT	CASSLVAGPNTGELFF
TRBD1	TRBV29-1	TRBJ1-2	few	TGCAGCGTTTCCTCGGACAGGGGGCCCAGCTACACCTTC	CSVSSDRGPSYTF
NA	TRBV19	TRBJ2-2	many	TGTGCCAGTAGTATAGGACAGGTTGTCGGGGAGCTGTTTTTT	CASSIGQVVGELFF
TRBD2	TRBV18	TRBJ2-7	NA	TGTGCCAGCTCATTCGCGGGACTAGCGGGAGGGTACGAGCAGTACTTC	CASSFAGLAGGYEQYF
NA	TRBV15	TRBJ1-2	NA	TGTGCCACCAGCAGAGATGGGTATGGCTACACCTTC	CATSRDGYGYTF
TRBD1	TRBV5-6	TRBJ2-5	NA	TGTGCCAGCAGCCCGAACTCCGGGACAGGGGAGGAGACCCAGTACTTC	CASSPNSGTGEETQYF
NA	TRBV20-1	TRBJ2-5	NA	TGCAGTGCTAGAGGGGGGTTACAGCGGGTCCAAGAGACCCAGTACTTC	CSARGGLQRVQETQYF
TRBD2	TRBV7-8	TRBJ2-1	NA	TGTGCCAGCAGCTTCTTTAGCGGGAGCTACAATGAGCAGTTCTTC	CASSFFSGSYNEQFF
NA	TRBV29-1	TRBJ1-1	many	TGCAGCTCTGAGGGCATGAACACTGAAGCTTTCTTT	CSSEGMNTEAFF
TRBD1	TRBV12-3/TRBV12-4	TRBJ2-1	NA	TGTGCCAGCAGTCCCCGACAGGGGGCGTCGTTCTTC	CASSPRQGASFF